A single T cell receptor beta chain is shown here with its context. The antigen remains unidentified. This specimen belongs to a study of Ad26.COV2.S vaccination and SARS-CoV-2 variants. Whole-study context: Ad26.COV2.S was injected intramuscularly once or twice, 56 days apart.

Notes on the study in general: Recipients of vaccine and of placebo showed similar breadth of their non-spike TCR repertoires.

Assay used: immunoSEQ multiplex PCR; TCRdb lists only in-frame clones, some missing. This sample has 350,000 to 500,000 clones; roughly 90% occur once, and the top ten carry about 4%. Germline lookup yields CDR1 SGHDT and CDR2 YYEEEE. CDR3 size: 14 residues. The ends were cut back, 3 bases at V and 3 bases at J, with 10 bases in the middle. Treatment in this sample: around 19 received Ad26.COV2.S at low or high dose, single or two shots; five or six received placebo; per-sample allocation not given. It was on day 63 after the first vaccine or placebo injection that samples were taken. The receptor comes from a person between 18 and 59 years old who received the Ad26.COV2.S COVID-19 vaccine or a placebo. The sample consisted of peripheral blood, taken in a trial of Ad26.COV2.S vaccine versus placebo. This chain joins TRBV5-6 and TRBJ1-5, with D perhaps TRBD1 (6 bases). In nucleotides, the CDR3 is TGTGCCAGCAGCTCTGGACAGTTCAATCAGCCCCAGCATTTT. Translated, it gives CASSSGQFNQPQHF.